The 13 T cell receptor beta chains below come from one sample, sequenced in a study of technical replicates of blood from a handful of donors. Sequenced by immunoSEQ multiplex PCR; TCRdb stores in-frame clones only, minus some. The sample consists of approximately 75,000 clones, approximately 78% of them appearing once. Material for sequencing was PBMCs. The origin of the receptors is a human donor in good health. Some clones in this sample may be carry-over from other donors' samples.

This chain uses TRBV9 with TRBJ2-7, with D possibly TRBD2 on 5 matching bases. The CDR3 consists of 15 residues. Germline CDR1 SGDLS, CDR2 YYNGEE. V lost 0 bases, J lost 3 bases, and 13 bases lay in between. This chain's CDR3 is CASSVELAPYYEQYF. The CDR3 DNA sequence: TGTGCCAGCAGCGTAGAGCTAGCCCCCTACTACGAGCAGTACTTC.

There are a few counts of this clone. The chain employs TRBV2 and TRBJ2-6, with 11 nucleotides matching TRBD1. J was trimmed by 0 bases and V by 6 bases; bases with no gene match: 4. The CDR3 sequence is 17 residues long. Looked up from germline, CDR1 is SNHLY and CDR2 is FYNNEI. CDR3 coding DNA: TGTGCCAGCAGGGGACAGGGGGTGGGCTCTGGGGCCAACGTCCTGACTTTC. It translates to CASRGQGVGSGANVLTF.

This sequence joins TRBV27 and TRBJ2-7; TRBD1 matches 8 bases. The length of the CDR3 is 16 residues. From germline, CDR1 is MNHEY and CDR2 SMNVEV (reference sequence). The V gene end was trimmed by 4 bases and the J gene end by 5 bases; junction bases not matched to a gene: 13. The CDR3 nucleotides read TGTGCCAGCAGTTCCCCAAACCAGGGGGCGAAGAACGAGCAGTACTTC. Amino acids: CASSSPNQGAKNEQYF.

This chain links TRBV15 with TRBJ2-1; D is perhaps TRBD1 or TRBD2 (9 bases each). This CDR3 is 16 amino acids long. Germline V gene sequence: CDR1 LNHNV, CDR2 YYDKDF (reference sequence). V was trimmed by 5 bases and J by 9 bases, leaving 23 bases between them. The CDR3 DNA follows: TGTGCCACCAGCGGGACAGGGAGTAGCGGGAGCAGTGAGCAGTTCTTC. Its translation is CATSGTGSSGSSEQFF.

This chain uses TRBV19 with TRBJ1-1; 8 nucleotides align to TRBD1. The V gene end was trimmed by 4 bases and the J gene end by 2 bases; junction bases not matched to a gene: 12. The CDR3 spans 17 residues. From germline, CDR1 is LNHDA and CDR2 SQIVND (reference sequence). The CDR3: CASSKGGQGAKNTEAFF. The CDR3 DNA reads TGTGCCAGTAGTAAGGGGGGGCAGGGGGCGAAAAACACTGAAGCTTTCTTT.

The chain combines TRBV28 with TRBJ1-2; D is uncertain. The V gene lost 6 bases and the J gene lost 4 bases, with 9 bases spanning the gap. The CDR3 length is 12 residues. The germline gives CDR1 MDHEN, CDR2 SYDVKM. This CDR3 reads CASRRSGYGYTF. The CDR3, as DNA: TGTGCCAGCAGACGGAGTGGCTATGGCTACACCTTC.

The rearrangement uses TRBV29-1 and TRBJ2-1; D may be TRBD1 (6 bases). CDR1 SQVTM and CDR2 ANQGSEA come from the germline V gene. The CDR3 runs 12 residues. Trimming left V 8 bases short and J 5 bases short, with 13 bases between. This CDR3 reads CSTRTVNNEQFF. The CDR3 DNA reads as TGCAGCACCCGGACAGTTAACAATGAGCAGTTCTTC.

The V and J genes are TRBV4-3 and TRBJ2-5; TRBD2 matches at 14 bases. This CDR3 region has 16 residues. Germline lookup yields CDR1 LGHNA and CDR2 YSLEER. Trimming cost V 4 bases and J 2 bases; bases outside gene matches: 3. The CDR3 region has the DNA TGCGCCAGCAGCCCAGGACTAGCGGGAGGTCAAGAGACCCAGTACTTC. Amino acids: CASSPGLAGGQETQYF.

The V and J genes are TRBV23-1 and TRBJ1-1, with D perhaps matching TRBD1 (6 bases). TRBV23-1 carries the ORF label, with uncertain function. Trimming took 5 bases from V and 0 from J, leaving 16 bases between them. The CDR3 runs 16 residues. The CDR3 DNA reads as TGCGCCAGCAGTGCAGGGACACCCCCTGTGAACACTGAAGCTTTCTTT. This translates into CASSAGTPPVNTEAFF.

The count of this clone is one. The chain uses TRBV5-4 and TRBJ2-1; possible D gene TRBD2, 6 bases. V shed 7 bases and J shed 6 bases, with 8 bases lying between them. CDR1 is SGHNT and CDR2 is YYREEE in the germline V gene (reference sequence). The CDR3 contains 11 residues. CDR3 in DNA: TGTGCCAGCTATAGCGGCAATGAGCAGTTCTTC. This translates into CASYSGNEQFF.

The V and J genes are TRBV2 and TRBJ1-1; D is possibly TRBD1 (5 bases). This CDR3 contains 17 residues. Germline V gene data show CDR1 as SNHLY and CDR2 as FYNNEI. Trimming took off 8 bases at V and 1 base at J, with 23 bases between the two ends. CDR3 DNA: TGTGCCAGCGGGTTTACCCTCCGGGGGGGGACGAACACTGAAGCTTTCTTT. Its protein product is CASGFTLRGGTNTEAFF.

The chain links TRBV4-1 to TRBJ2-3; 7 bases line up with TRBD2. This CDR3 has 17 residues. In germline, CDR1 is MGHRA, CDR2 YSYEKL. Unmatched junction bases numbered 17, after V lost 5 bases and J lost 6 bases. The CDR3 is CASSYALAGTLPDTQYF. DNA for the CDR3: TGCGCCAGCAGCTACGCCTTAGCGGGCACGCTCCCCGATACGCAGTATTTT.

This chain uses TRBV7-2 with TRBJ2-3; TRBD1 agrees at 7 bases. The CDR3 sequence is 16 residues long. The germline V gene has CDR1 SGHTA and CDR2 FQGNSA. With V trimmed by 0 bases and J by 4 bases, 7 bases remained unmatched. The CDR3 spells CASSLAGGGKSDTQYF. CDR3 sequence (DNA): TGTGCCAGCAGCTTAGCAGGGGGCGGAAAATCAGATACGCAGTATTTT. The full variable domain, its missing parts supplied by reference TRBV7-2 and TRBJ2-3, is GAGVSQSPSNKVTEKGKDVELRCDPISGHTALYWYRQSLGQGLEFLIYFQGNSAPDKSGLPSDRFSAERTGGSVSTLTIQRTQQEDSAVYLCASSLAGGGKSDTQYFGPGTRLTVL.